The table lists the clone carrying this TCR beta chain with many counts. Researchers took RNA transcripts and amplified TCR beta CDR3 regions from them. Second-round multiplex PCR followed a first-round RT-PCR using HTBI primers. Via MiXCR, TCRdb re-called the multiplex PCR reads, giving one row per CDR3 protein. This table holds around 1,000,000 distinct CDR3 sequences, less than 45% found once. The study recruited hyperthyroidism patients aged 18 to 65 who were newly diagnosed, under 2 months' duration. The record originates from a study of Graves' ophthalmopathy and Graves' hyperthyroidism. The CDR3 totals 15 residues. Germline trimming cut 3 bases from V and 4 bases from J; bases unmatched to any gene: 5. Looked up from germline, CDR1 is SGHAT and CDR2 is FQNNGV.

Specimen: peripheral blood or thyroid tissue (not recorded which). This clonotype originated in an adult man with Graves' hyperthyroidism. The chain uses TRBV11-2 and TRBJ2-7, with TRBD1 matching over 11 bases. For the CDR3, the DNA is TGTGCCAGCAGCTTTCCGGGACAGGGGGAATACGAGCAGTACTTC. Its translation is CASSFPGQGEYEQYF.